These 9 T cell receptor beta chains originate from one sample sequenced in a study of blood T cells in healthy people across ages (dated by TCRdb to about 2015). Library preparation employed 5' RACE. For sequencing, an Illumina HiSeq 2500 was employed. The second PCR ran for roughly 7 to 12 cycles and used a J-beta primer mix along with a sample-barcoded 5' primer. The public sequencing data were trimmed at Q25 with fastp and processed into clonotypes with MiXCR by TCRdb, which kept only in-frame beta chains. Each record represents a unique CDR3 protein, reported with the most common genes and DNA among its rows. This sample has about 930,000 distinct CDR3 sequences in its table, and under 35% of those were observed once. The top ten constitute 10% of the sample. The sample was also reused in another study, on T cells of mothers and their children.

Sequencing used blood. These receptors were taken from a woman aged 40 to 49 in good health.

In its sample, this clonotype was seen many times. The CDR3 is CASSFRRDTDTQYF. The CDR3 DNA is TGTGCCAGCAGCTTTCGGCGAGACACAGATACGCAGTATTTT. The rearrangement uses TRBV5-8 and TRBJ2-3; D is ambiguous. Between the trimmed V and J ends, which lost 2 bases and 2 bases, there was a span of 9 bases. Germline assignment: CDR1 SGHTS and CDR2 YDEGEE. This CDR3 has 14 amino acids.

This clonotype was observed many times. The chain links TRBV4-2 to TRBJ2-5; D not certain. The CDR3 is 15 amino acids. V was pared by 1 base and J by 2 bases, with 11 bases between. Germline CDR1 reads LGHNA; CDR2 reads YNFKEQ. The CDR3 here is CASSQVFGQQETQYF. DNA of the CDR3: TGTGCCAGCAGCCAAGTGTTCGGGCAGCAAGAGACCCAGTACTTC.

The CDR3 DNA is TGCGCCAGCAGCCAAGCAAACAGGGGCATGAACACTGAAGCTTTCTTT. Translating it yields CASSQANRGMNTEAFF. V is TRBV4-1 and J is TRBJ1-1; 7 bases are a match to TRBD1. The V and J ends lost 1 base and 0 bases, in that order; junction bases with no gene match: 5. In germline, CDR1 is MGHRA, CDR2 YSYEKL. The CDR3 is 16 residues long.

The chain recombines TRBV5-6 with TRBJ2-5; TRBD1 matches at 7 bases. The CDR3 runs to 13 residues. With 10 bases clipped from V and 1 base from J, the junction kept 7 bases outside the gene matches. Germline lookup yields CDR1 SGHDT and CDR2 YYEEEE. The CDR3, as DNA: TGTGCCTCCCAGGGACAGTTCCAAGAGACCCAGTACTTC. It encodes CASQGQFQETQYF. The full variable domain, its missing parts supplied by reference TRBV5-6 and TRBJ2-5, is DAGVTQSPTHLIKTRGQQVTLRCSPKSGHDTVSWYQQALGQGPQFIFQYYEEEERQRGNFPDRFSGHQFPNYSSELNVNALLLGDSALYLCASQGQFQETQYFGPGTRLLVL.

This clonotype came up once. This chain links TRBV12-5 with TRBJ2-3; the D gene is possibly TRBD2 (6 bases). The CDR3 covers 16 residues. The germline V gene encodes CDR1 LGHNT and CDR2 FRNRAP. V was trimmed by 3 bases and J by 4 bases, leaving 17 bases between them. CDR3 protein: CASGFGRGRSPDTQYF. CDR3 DNA: TGTGCTAGTGGTTTCGGTCGGGGGAGGTCCCCAGATACGCAGTATTTT.

This clonotype has a handful of counts. This chain connects TRBV3-1 to TRBJ2-5; 9 positions agree with TRBD2. The junction had 3 bases not matched to a gene; V was cut back by 8 bases and J by 5 bases. The CDR3 is 12 residues long. Germline-derived CDR1 and CDR2 are LGHDT and YNNKEL (reference sequence). CDR3 protein: CASGTSFETQYF. In DNA, the CDR3 is TGTGCCAGCGGGACTAGCTTCGAGACCCAGTACTTC.

The chain has TRBV28 and TRBJ1-6, with 7 bases that match TRBD1. The CDR3 runs to 15 residues. The V gene end was trimmed by 3 bases and the J gene end by 10 bases; junction bases not matched to a gene: 9. Looked up from germline, CDR1 is MDHEN and CDR2 is SYDVKM. This CDR3 is CASSLGQLLESPLHF. The DNA for the CDR3 is TGTGCCAGCAGTTTGGGACAGCTCTTAGAATCACCCCTCCACTTT.

This clonotype was picked up a small number of times. The gene calls are TRBV5-1 and TRBJ2-3; D perhaps matches TRBD2 (7 bases). The CDR3 has 15 amino acids. Per the germline V gene, CDR1 is SGHRS and CDR2 is YFSETQ. The V end lost 4 bases, the J end lost 4 bases, and 16 bases lay between the germline ends. In nucleotides, the CDR3 is TGCGCCAGCAGCCTGGGAGGGGGTTCTTCAGATACGCAGTATTTT. This gives the protein CASSLGGGSSDTQYF.

To note about this clonotype: A much more abundant neighbour one base away suggests this may be a read error. The V and J genes are TRBV7-9 and TRBJ2-7; TRBD1 or TRBD2 may be the D gene (5 bases each). Trimming took off 6 bases at V and 6 bases at J, with 12 bases between the two ends. Germline loops: CDR1 SEHNR, CDR2 FQNEAQ (reference sequence). This CDR3 comprises 12 residues. The CDR3 nucleotides read TGTGCCAGCAGATTCAGAGGGGCCGAGCAGTACTTC. Its protein product is CASRFRGAEQYF.